This passage covers 23 T cell receptor beta chains from one sample sequenced in a study of metastatic and nonmetastatic thyroid tumors. TCRdb called clones again from the PCR reads with MiXCR. The table includes 4,400 or so clones, 35% detected once. No patient received treatment before thyroid surgery. The sample consisted of adjacent normal tissue. These receptors were obtained from a female donor with papillary thyroid cancer or a benign thyroid nodule (not recorded which). Some clones in this sample may be carry-over from other donors' samples.

Notes on this clone: Other DNA sequences in the sample encode the same CDR3. V usage is TRBV12-3 or TRBV12-4 and J usage is TRBJ2-1; D is perhaps TRBD1 (5 bases). The CDR3 loop spans 12 amino acids. Trimming pared 6 bases from V and 7 bases from J, leaving 10 bases between. CDR3 nucleotides: TGTGCCAGCAGGACAGCCGCAAATGAGCAGTTCTTC. This sequence encodes CASRTAANEQFF.

The chain carries TRBV20-1 and TRBJ2-7, with 9 bases identical to TRBD1. Germline CDR1 is DFQATT and CDR2 is SNEGSKA (reference sequence). V shed 3 bases, J shed 6 bases, and the junction held 6 bases outside the gene matches. The CDR3 totals 13 residues. The CDR3 region is CSASSDRGTEQYF. CDR3 coding DNA: TGCAGTGCTAGTAGTGACAGGGGGACCGAGCAGTACTTC.

By sample share, this clone is medium-sized. This chain joins TRBV20-1 and TRBJ2-3, with D uncertain. Germline CDR1 DFQATT, CDR2 SNEGSKA (reference sequence). V lost 0 bases and J 0 bases, leaving 13 bases between the germline ends. The CDR3 runs to 16 residues. This chain's CDR3 is CSARDWKTTSTDTQYF. The CDR3 DNA is TGCAGTGCTAGAGATTGGAAGACAACTAGCACAGATACGCAGTATTTT.

In this sample, this clone turned up a few times. V gene TRBV6-1 combines with J gene TRBJ1-4; D unclear. From germline, CDR1 is MNHNS and CDR2 SASEGT. This CDR3 is built from 15 residues. V lost 4 bases and J 5 bases, leaving 14 bases between the germline ends. CDR3 region: CASSGQLQPNEKLFF. The CDR3 nucleotides are TGTGCCAGCAGTGGTCAGTTGCAGCCGAATGAAAAACTGTTTTTT.

This clone was observed at least ten times. The rearrangement links TRBV7-2 to TRBJ2-3, with TRBD1 identical over 8 bases. The CDR3 length is 17 residues. The V gene's germline CDR1 is SGHTA and CDR2 FQGNSA. V trimming: 4 bases; J trimming: 3 bases; junction bases outside the gene matches: 12. This chain's CDR3 is CASSYGQGRGGTDTQYF. CDR3 nucleotide sequence: TGTGCCAGCAGCTATGGACAGGGACGGGGAGGAACAGATACGCAGTATTTT.

The J gene is TRBJ2-5, the V gene TRBV20-1; D is perhaps TRBD2 (6 bases). CDR1 and CDR2 (germline): DFQATT, SNEGSKA (reference sequence). CDR3 length equals 18 residues. V lost 3 bases and J lost 5, with 28 bases in between. The CDR3 reads CSASGPHGERLELETQYF. DNA for the CDR3: TGCAGTGCTAGCGGGCCTCATGGGGAAAGACTAGAGTTGGAGACCCAGTACTTC.

This chain connects TRBV6-1 to TRBJ1-1; TRBD1 matches 7 bases. Germline V gene data show CDR1 as MNHNS and CDR2 as SASEGT. The V segment lost 6 bases and the J segment 1 base; nucleotides outside the gene matches: 11. The CDR3 consists of 16 residues. CDR3 nucleotide sequence: TGTGCCAGCAGCGCGCTAGGGGACAGTTGGAACACTGAAGCTTTCTTT. Encoded protein: CASSALGDSWNTEAFF.

CDR3 DNA sequence: TGTGCCAGCAGCGTAGGGGGGACTAACCAAGGAGGTAACTATGGCTACACCTTC. This sequence encodes CASSVGGTNQGGNYGYTF. The V call is TRBV9, the J call TRBJ1-2, with D possibly TRBD1 on 5 matching bases. V gave up 0 bases and J gave up 1 base, with 19 bases separating them. The CDR3 is 18 residues long. Looked up from germline, CDR1 is SGDLS and CDR2 is YYNGEE.

This CDR3 is CAISPGPPAYEQYF. CDR3 bases: TGTGCCATCAGTCCGGGACCGCCAGCCTACGAGCAGTACTTC. The J gene is TRBJ2-7, the V gene TRBV10-3; D possibly matches TRBD1 or TRBD2 (5 bases each). The V gene lost 5 bases and the J gene lost 2 bases, with 13 bases spanning the gap. This CDR3 region has 14 residues. Germline CDR1 ENHRY, CDR2 SYGVKD.

A remark on this clone: Given the absence of the conserved phenylalanine or tryptophan at the CDR3 end, a read error is likely. It is unclear where the CDR3 begins or ends on the DNA, so no DNA is shown, and the CDR3 is as TCRdb lists it. J is TRBJ1-1 and V is TRBV6-2 or TRBV6-3; the table's TRBD1 call for D was not verified on the DNA. Termini included, the CDR3 measures 14 amino acids. Germline loops: CDR1 MNHEY, CDR2 SVGEGT. The CDR3 sequence: CASRLTGFDTEALD.

The V and J genes are TRBV6-5 and TRBJ2-5, with D possibly being TRBD2 (5 bases). CDR1 MNHEY and CDR2 SVGAGI come from the germline V gene. The V and J ends lost 4 bases and 9 bases respectively, with 18 bases between them. The CDR3 has 14 residues. The DNA for the CDR3 is TGTGCCAGCAGTTGGACCACAGAGGGAAGGGCCCAGTACTTC. Amino acid sequence: CASSWTTEGRAQYF.

This clone has just a few counts. The gene calls are TRBV19 and TRBJ2-7; the match to TRBD1 covers 7 bases. J was trimmed by 0 bases and V by 5 bases; bases with no gene match: 4. CDR1 and CDR2 (germline): LNHDA, SQIVND (reference sequence). CDR3 length: 14 amino acids. CDR3 residues: CASSPQGVSYEQYF. The DNA of the CDR3 is TGTGCCAGTAGTCCGCAGGGGGTCTCCTACGAGCAGTACTTC.

The chain employs TRBV5-1 and TRBJ1-2; D is perhaps TRBD1 (6 bases). The ends were cut back, 5 bases at V and 6 bases at J, with 20 bases in the middle. This CDR3 region has 15 residues. The germline V gene encodes CDR1 SGHRS and CDR2 YFSETQ. The DNA for the CDR3 is TGCGCCAGCAGATTTTCGGACAGAAGCGGGGATGGCTACACCTTC. It encodes CASRFSDRSGDGYTF.

The chain couples TRBV6-2 or TRBV6-3 to TRBJ2-1; D gene ambiguous. Germline loops: CDR1 MNHEY, CDR2 SVGEGT. There are 11 residues in the CDR3. V was pared by 8 bases and J by 5 bases, with 7 bases between. The DNA for the CDR3 is TGTGCCAGCTCGCCTAACAATGAGCAGTTCTTC. Its translation is CASSPNNEQFF.

The chain links TRBV7-8 to TRBJ2-2; D not certain. Trimming removed 1 base from V and 5 bases from J, with 17 bases in between. Germline assignment: CDR1 SGHVS and CDR2 FQNEAQ. The CDR3 sequence is 17 residues long. The DNA for the CDR3 is TGTGCCAGCAGCTTAGAAGCCCGTTCTTTGAGGACCGGGGAGCTGTTTTTT. Protein sequence: CASSLEARSLRTGELFF.

The V and J genes are TRBV10-3 and TRBJ2-7, with 9 bases identical to TRBD2. V was clipped by 10 bases and J by 4 bases; unmatched bases: 11. Germline V gene data show CDR1 as ENHRY and CDR2 as SYGVKD. This CDR3 spans 14 amino acids. The CDR3 DNA reads as TGTGCCACTACCCCGGGACTAGCTAGATACGAGCAGTACTTC. The encoded protein is CATTPGLARYEQYF.

In its sample, this clone was seen a few times. The gene calls are TRBV27 and TRBJ2-1; TRBD1 is a possible D gene (5 bases). Germline V gene sequence: CDR1 MNHEY, CDR2 SMNVEV (reference sequence). This CDR3 is built from 15 residues. V was pared by 7 bases and J by 4 bases, with 17 bases between. The CDR3 region has the DNA TGTGCCAGCACCCTAACACCAAGGGGTTACAATGAGCAGTTCTTC. Translated: CASTLTPRGYNEQFF.

The gene calls are TRBV19 and TRBJ1-2, with 8 bases fitting TRBD1. From germline, CDR1 is LNHDA and CDR2 SQIVND (reference sequence). With V trimmed by 7 bases and J by 2 bases, 6 bases remained unmatched. This CDR3 contains 14 residues. The CDR3 DNA reads TGTGCCAGTAAACCGGGACAGGACAACTATGGCTACACCTTC. As protein: CASKPGQDNYGYTF.

This chain connects TRBV29-1 to TRBJ2-5; D tentatively reads TRBD1 or TRBD2 (5 bases each). Germline V CDR1 and CDR2: SQVTM, ANQGSEA. V dropped 4 bases and J dropped 5 bases, with 5 bases sitting between them. The CDR3 sequence is 10 residues long. The CDR3 sequence is CSVGGETQYF. CDR3 DNA: TGCAGCGTTGGGGGGGAGACCCAGTACTTC. The full variable domain, completed using reference TRBV29-1 and TRBJ2-5, is SAVISQKPSRDICQRGTSLTIQCQVDSQVTMMFWYRQQPGQSLTLIATANQGSEATYESGFVIDKFPISRPNLTFSTLTVSNMSPEDSSIYLCSVGGETQYFGPGTRLLVL.

The chain combines TRBV11-3 with TRBJ2-7, with D maybe TRBD2 (5 bases). The length of the CDR3 is 16 residues. Germline V lookup: CDR1 SGHNT, CDR2 YENEEA. With 1 base removed from V and 0 bases from J, the gap between germline ends came to 13 bases. CDR3 nucleotide sequence: TGTGCCAGCAGCTTAGTACTAGGACGGGGCTCCTACGAGCAGTACTTC. Residues: CASSLVLGRGSYEQYF.

This clone is large. The chain carries TRBV6-2 or TRBV6-3 and TRBJ1-5, with TRBD1 matching over 9 bases. Germline assignment: CDR1 MNHEY and CDR2 SVGEGT. V shed 5 bases, J shed 3 bases, and the junction held 8 bases outside the gene matches. This CDR3 region has 16 residues. CDR3 bases: TGTGCCAGCAGTCCCACCGGGACAGGGATCAATCAGCCCCAGCATTTT. This encodes CASSPTGTGINQPQHF.

The table lists this clone with a few counts. This rearrangement joins TRBV28 to TRBJ1-2, with TRBD1 identical over 8 bases. The V gene end was trimmed by 7 bases and the J gene end by 6 bases; junction bases not matched to a gene: 4. The CDR3 is made up of 12 amino acids. Germline lookup yields CDR1 MDHEN and CDR2 SYDVKM. The CDR3 loop is CASMTGEDGYTF. In DNA, the CDR3 is TGTGCCAGCATGACAGGGGAGGATGGCTACACCTTC.

The rearrangement joins TRBV11-1 to TRBJ2-7; D is undetermined. CDR1 and CDR2 (germline): SGHAT, FQDESV (reference sequence). Trimming took off 5 bases at V and 4 bases at J, with 21 bases between the two ends. The CDR3 runs to 16 residues. The CDR3 is CASSPSGRRSSYEQYF. The CDR3, as DNA: TGTGCCAGCAGCCCGTCAGGCAGGAGAAGTTCTTACGAGCAGTACTTC.